Each of the 8 T cell receptor beta chains below was sequenced from the same sample in a study of cytotoxic CD8 clonotypes in ibrutinib-treated CLL. Measured with immunoSEQ multiplex PCR; TCRdb has only the in-frame clones, and not every one. The top ten clones hold 10% to 12% of a sample with 120,000 to 150,000 clones, around 93% of them seen once. The sequencing used PBMCs, collected after 12 months of ibrutinib treatment. These receptors were taken from a human donor with chronic lymphocytic leukemia.

This rearrangement joins TRBV28 to TRBJ2-5; 9 positions agree with TRBD2. The germline CDR1 and CDR2 sequences are MDHEN and SYDVKM. V shed 7 bases and J 3 bases; nucleotides not matched to a gene: 12. The CDR3 has 16 amino acids. The CDR3: CASTKIGRLAEETQYF. In nucleotides, the CDR3 is TGTGCCAGCACCAAGATAGGGCGACTAGCGGAAGAGACCCAGTACTTC.

This chain links TRBV2 with TRBJ2-2; no firm D call. The germline V and J ends were trimmed by 10 bases and 3 bases, with 12 bases remaining between them. CDR1 and CDR2 from the germline V gene are SNHLY and FYNNEI. CDR3 size: 13 residues. DNA for the CDR3: TGTGCCATCCAGAGACGGGACACCGGGGAGCTGTTTTTT. This codes for CAIQRRDTGELFF.

The rearrangement uses TRBV30 and TRBJ2-5, with 11 bases lining up with TRBD2. The CDR3 runs 16 residues. The V gene's germline CDR1 is GTSNPN and CDR2 SVGIG (reference sequence). V was pared by 5 bases and J by 4 bases, with 12 bases of the junction left unmatched. CDR3 DNA: TGTGCCTGGGGCCCCCTTAGCGGGAGGGCCGGAGAGACCCAGTACTTC. Translated: CAWGPLSGRAGETQYF. The entire variable domain, with the rest obtained from reference TRBV30 and TRBJ2-5, is as follows: SQTIHQWPATLVQPVGSPLSLECTVEGTSNPNLYWYRQAAGRGLQLLFYSVGIGQISSEVPQNLSASRPQDRQFILSSKKLLLSDSGFYLCAWGPLSGRAGETQYFGPGTRLLVL.

The chain is built from TRBV7-9 and TRBJ1-3; no firm D call. Germline CDR1 SEHNR, CDR2 FQNEAQ (reference sequence). The CDR3 is 15 residues long. Trimming removed 2 bases from V and 2 bases from J, with 10 bases in between. As DNA, the CDR3 is TGTGCCAGCAGCTTATACGCGGAGGCTGGAAACACCATATATTTT. This sequence encodes CASSLYAEAGNTIYF.

This clone was picked up one time. The rearrangement joins TRBV7-2 to TRBJ1-5, with D uncertain. The CDR3 length is 16 residues. Germline V gives CDR1 SGHTA, CDR2 FQGNSA. Between the trimmed V and J ends, which lost 1 base and 0 bases, there was a span of 10 bases. The CDR3 loop reads CASSLVALVSNQPQHF. DNA for the CDR3: TGTGCCAGCAGCTTAGTAGCACTGGTTAGCAATCAGCCCCAGCATTTT.

CDR3 residues: CASSSPGLVRPGELFF. CDR3 nucleotides: TGTGCCAGCAGTTCACCGGGACTAGTCCGGCCCGGGGAGCTGTTTTTT. The chain combines TRBV28 with TRBJ2-2; TRBD2 matches 8 bases. Germline V gives CDR1 MDHEN, CDR2 SYDVKM. The CDR3 totals 16 residues. Losses at the gene ends were 4 bases for V and 6 bases for J; bases not matched to a gene: 10.

The chain recombines TRBV10-3 with TRBJ2-5; unclear D gene. Germline V gene data show CDR1 as ENHRY and CDR2 as SYGVKD. Trimming removed 6 bases at V and 4 bases at J, with 9 bases between. This CDR3 is 12 amino acids long. The CDR3 protein is CAIRGQTETQYF. The CDR3 nucleotides are TGTGCCATCAGAGGGCAGACAGAGACCCAGTACTTC.

The chain carries TRBV5-4 and TRBJ2-5; D might be TRBD1 or TRBD2, each matching 5 bases. CDR3 length: 14 amino acids. Germline CDR1 and CDR2: SGHNT and YYREEE (reference sequence). Trimming took off 1 base at V and 2 bases at J, with 9 bases between the two ends. CDR3 bases: TGTGCCAGCAGCTTGAACAGGAGGCAAGAGACCCAGTACTTC. As protein: CASSLNRRQETQYF.